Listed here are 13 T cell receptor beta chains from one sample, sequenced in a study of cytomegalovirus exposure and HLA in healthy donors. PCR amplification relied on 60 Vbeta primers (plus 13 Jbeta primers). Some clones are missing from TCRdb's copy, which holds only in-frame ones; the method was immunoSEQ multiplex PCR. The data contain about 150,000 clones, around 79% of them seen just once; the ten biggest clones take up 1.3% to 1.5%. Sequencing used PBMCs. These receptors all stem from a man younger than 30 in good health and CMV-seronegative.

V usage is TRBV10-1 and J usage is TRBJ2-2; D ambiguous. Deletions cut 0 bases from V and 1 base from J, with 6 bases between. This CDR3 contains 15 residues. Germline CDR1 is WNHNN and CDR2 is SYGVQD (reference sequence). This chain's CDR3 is CASSESTGNTGELFF. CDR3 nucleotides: TGCGCCAGCAGTGAGTCGACGGGGAACACCGGGGAGCTGTTTTTT.

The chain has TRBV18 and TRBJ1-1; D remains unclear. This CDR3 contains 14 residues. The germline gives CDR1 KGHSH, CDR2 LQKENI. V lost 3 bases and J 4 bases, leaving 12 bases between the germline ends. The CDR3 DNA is TGTGCCAGCTCACCCCCCCTAGGCAGCACTGAAGCTTTCTTT. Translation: CASSPPLGSTEAFF.

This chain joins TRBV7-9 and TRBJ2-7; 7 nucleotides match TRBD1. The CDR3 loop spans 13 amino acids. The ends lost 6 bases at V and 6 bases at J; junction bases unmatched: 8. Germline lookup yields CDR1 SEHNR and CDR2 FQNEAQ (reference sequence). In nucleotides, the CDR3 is TGTGCCAGCAGACTAGGGGGCGGAGGCGAGCAGTACTTC. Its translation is CASRLGGGGEQYF.

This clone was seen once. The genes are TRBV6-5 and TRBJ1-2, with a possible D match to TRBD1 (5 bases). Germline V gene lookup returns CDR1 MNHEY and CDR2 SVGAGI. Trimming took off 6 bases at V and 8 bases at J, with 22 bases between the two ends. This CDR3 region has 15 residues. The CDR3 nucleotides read TGTGCCAGCAGCATGTCCCGGGGGTTGAAGGTCGGCTACACCTTC. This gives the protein CASSMSRGLKVGYTF.

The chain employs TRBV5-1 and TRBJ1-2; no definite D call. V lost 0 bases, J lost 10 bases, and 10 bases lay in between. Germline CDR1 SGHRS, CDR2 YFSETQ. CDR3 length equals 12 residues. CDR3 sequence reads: CASSLAEASYTF. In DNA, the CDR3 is TGCGCCAGCAGCTTGGCCGAAGCCTCCTACACCTTC. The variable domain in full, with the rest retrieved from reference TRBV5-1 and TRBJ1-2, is KAGVTQTPRYLIKTRGQQVTLSCSPISGHRSVSWYQQTPGQGLQFLFEYFSETQRNKGNFPGRFSGRQFSNSRSEMNVSTLELGDSALYLCASSLAEASYTFGSGTRLTVV.

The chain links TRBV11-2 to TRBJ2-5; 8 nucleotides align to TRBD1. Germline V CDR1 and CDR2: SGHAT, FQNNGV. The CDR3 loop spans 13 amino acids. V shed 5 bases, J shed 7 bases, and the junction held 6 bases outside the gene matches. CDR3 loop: CASSPGQGVTQYF. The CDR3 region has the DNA TGTGCCAGCAGCCCCGGACAGGGAGTGACCCAGTACTTC. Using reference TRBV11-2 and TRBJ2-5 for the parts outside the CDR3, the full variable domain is EAGVAQSPRYKIIEKRQSVAFWCNPISGHATLYWYQQILGQGPKLLIQFQNNGVVDDSQLPKDRFSAERLKGVDSTLKIQPAKLEDSAVYLCASSPGQGVTQYFGPGTRLLVL.

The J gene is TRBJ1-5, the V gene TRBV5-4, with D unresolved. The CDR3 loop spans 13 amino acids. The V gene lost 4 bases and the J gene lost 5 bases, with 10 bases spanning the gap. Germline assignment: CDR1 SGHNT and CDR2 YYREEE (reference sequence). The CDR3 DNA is TGTGCCAGCAGCCCTTCCCCCGATCAGCCCCAGCATTTT. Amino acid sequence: CASSPSPDQPQHF.

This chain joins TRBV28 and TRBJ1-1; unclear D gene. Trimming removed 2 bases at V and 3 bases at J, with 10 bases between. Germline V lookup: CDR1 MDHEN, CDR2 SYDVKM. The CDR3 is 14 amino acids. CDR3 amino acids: CASSLHGGDTEAFF. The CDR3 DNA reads TGTGCCAGCAGTTTACATGGCGGTGACACTGAAGCTTTCTTT.

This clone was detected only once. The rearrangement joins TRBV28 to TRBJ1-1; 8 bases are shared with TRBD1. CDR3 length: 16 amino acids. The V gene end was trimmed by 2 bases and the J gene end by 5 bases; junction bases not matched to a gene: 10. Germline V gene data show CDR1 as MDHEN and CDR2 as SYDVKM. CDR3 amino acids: CASSLQGAPRGTEAFF. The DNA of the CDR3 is TGTGCCAGCAGTTTACAGGGGGCCCCAAGGGGTACTGAAGCTTTCTTT.

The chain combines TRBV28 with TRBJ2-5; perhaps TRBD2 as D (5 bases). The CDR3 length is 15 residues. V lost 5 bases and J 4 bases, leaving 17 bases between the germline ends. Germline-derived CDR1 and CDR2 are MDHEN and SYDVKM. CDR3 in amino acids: CASSPPQARGETQYF. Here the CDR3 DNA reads TGTGCCAGCAGTCCACCCCAGGCCCGGGGAGAGACCCAGTACTTC.

In DNA form, the CDR3 reads TGCGCCAGCAGCCAGAGCGGGAGCCCCTACAATGAGCAGTTCTTC. Its translation: CASSQSGSPYNEQFF. The V call is TRBV4-1, the J call TRBJ2-1; 8 bases fit TRBD2. V lost 3 bases and J lost 2; bases outside the gene matches: 3. This CDR3 spans 15 amino acids. Germline loops: CDR1 MGHRA, CDR2 YSYEKL.

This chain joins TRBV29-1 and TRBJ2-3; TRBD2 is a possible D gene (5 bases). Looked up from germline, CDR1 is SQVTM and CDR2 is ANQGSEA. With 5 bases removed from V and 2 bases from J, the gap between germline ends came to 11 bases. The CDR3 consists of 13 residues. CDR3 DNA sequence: TGCAGCGTTCGGGGTAGAGCCACAGATACGCAGTATTTT. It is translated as CSVRGRATDTQYF.

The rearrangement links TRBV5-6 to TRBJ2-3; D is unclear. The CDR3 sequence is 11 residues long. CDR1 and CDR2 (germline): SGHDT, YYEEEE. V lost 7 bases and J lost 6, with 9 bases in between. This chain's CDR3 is CASHMEDTQYF. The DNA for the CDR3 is TGTGCCAGCCATATGGAGGATACGCAGTATTTT.